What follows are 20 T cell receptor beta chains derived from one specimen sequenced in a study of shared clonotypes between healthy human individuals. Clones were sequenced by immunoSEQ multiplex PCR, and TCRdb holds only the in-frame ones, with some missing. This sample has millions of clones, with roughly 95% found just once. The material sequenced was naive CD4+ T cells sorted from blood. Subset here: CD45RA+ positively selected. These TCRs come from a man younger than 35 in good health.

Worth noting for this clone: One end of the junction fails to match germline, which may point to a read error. In DNA, the CDR3 is TGTGCCAGCAGGTTGGACACTAACTCACCCCTCCACTTT. Its protein product is CASRLDTNSPLHF. The chain recombines TRBV5-4 with TRBJ1-6, with a weak D call TRBD1 (5 bases). The CDR3 has 13 residues. In germline, CDR1 is SGHNT, CDR2 YYREEE (reference sequence).

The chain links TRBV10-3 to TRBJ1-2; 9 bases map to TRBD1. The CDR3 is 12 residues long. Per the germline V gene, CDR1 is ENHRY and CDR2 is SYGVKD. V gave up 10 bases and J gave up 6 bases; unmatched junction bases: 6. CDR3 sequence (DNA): TGTGCCACAGGGACAGGGCCTCATGGCTACACCTTC. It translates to CATGTGPHGYTF.

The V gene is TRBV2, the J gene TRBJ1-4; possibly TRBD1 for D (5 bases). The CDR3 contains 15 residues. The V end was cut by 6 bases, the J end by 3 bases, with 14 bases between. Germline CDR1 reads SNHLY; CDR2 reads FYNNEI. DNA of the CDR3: TGTGCCAGCAGAGGCGTGGGGGGGTCTAATGAAAAACTGTTTTTT. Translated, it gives CASRGVGGSNEKLFF.

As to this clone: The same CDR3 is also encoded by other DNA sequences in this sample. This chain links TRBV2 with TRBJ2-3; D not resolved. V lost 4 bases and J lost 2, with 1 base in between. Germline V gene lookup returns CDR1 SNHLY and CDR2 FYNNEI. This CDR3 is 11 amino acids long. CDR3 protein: CASSVTDTQYF. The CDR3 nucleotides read TGTGCCAGCAGTGTCACAGATACGCAGTATTTT.

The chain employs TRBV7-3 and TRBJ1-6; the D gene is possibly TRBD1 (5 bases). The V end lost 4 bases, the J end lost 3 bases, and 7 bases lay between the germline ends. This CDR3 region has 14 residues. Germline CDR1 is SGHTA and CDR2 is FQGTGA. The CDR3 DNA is TGTGCCAGCAGCTCCGACAGCTATAATTCACCCCTCCACTTT. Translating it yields CASSSDSYNSPLHF.

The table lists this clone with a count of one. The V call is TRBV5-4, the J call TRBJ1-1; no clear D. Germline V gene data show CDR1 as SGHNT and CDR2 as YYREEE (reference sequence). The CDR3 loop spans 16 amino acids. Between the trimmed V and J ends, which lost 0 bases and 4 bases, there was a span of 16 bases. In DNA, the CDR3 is TGTGCCAGCAGCTTGGGTTTGTCGGGGTTTAGCACTGAAGCTTTCTTT. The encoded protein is CASSLGLSGFSTEAFF.

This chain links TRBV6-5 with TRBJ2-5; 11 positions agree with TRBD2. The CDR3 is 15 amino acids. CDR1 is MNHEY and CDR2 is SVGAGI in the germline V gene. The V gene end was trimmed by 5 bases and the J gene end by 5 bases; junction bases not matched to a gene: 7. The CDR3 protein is CASSTRLAGWETQYF. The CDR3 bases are TGTGCCAGCAGTACCCGACTAGCGGGATGGGAGACCCAGTACTTC.

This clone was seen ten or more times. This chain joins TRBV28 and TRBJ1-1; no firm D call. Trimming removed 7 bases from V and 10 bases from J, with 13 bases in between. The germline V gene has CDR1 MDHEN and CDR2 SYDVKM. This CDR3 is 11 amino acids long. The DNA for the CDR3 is TGTGCCAGCATAGCCTCCAACTCAGCTTTCTTT. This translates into CASIASNSAFF.

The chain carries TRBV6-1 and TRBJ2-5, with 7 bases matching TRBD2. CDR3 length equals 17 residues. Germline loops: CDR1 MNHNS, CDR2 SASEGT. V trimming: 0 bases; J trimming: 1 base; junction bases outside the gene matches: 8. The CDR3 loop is CASSEAKWASGQETQYF. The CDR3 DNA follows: TGTGCCAGCAGTGAAGCGAAGTGGGCTAGCGGCCAAGAGACCCAGTACTTC.

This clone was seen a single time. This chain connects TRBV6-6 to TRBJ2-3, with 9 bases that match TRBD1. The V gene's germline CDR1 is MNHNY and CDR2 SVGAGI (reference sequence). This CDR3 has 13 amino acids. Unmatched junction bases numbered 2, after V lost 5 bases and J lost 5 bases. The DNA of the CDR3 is TGTGCCAGCAGTCAGGGACAGGGAGATACGCAGTATTTT. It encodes CASSQGQGDTQYF.

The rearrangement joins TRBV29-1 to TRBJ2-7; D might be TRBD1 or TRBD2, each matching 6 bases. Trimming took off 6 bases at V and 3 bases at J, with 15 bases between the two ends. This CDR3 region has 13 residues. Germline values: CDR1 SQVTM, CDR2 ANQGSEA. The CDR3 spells CSVPSGAGYEQYF. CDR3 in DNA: TGCAGCGTGCCATCGGGGGCGGGCTACGAGCAGTACTTC.

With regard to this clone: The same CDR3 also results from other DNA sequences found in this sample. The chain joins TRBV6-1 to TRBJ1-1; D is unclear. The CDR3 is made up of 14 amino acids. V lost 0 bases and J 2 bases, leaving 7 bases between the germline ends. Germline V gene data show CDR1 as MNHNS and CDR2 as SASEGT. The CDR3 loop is CASSEAAGNTEAFF. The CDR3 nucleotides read TGTGCCAGCAGTGAAGCAGCGGGAAACACTGAAGCTTTCTTT.

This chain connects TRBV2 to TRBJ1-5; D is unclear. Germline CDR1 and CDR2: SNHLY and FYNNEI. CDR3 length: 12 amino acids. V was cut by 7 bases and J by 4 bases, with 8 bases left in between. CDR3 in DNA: TGTGCCAGCAAAACAGCGAATCAGCCCCAGCATTTT. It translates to CASKTANQPQHF.

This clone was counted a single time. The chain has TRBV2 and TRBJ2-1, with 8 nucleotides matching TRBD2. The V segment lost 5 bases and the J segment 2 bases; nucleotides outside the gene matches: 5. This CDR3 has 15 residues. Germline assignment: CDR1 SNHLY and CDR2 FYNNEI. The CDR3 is CASSTSGGTYNEQFF. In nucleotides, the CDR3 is TGTGCCAGCAGTACTAGCGGTGGGACCTACAATGAGCAGTTCTTC. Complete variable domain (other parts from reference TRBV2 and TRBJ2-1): EPEVTQTPSHQVTQMGQEVILRCVPISNHLYFYWYRQILGQKVEFLVSFYNNEISEKSEIFDDQFSVERPDGSNFTLKIRSTKLEDSAMYFCASSTSGGTYNEQFFGPGTRLTVL.

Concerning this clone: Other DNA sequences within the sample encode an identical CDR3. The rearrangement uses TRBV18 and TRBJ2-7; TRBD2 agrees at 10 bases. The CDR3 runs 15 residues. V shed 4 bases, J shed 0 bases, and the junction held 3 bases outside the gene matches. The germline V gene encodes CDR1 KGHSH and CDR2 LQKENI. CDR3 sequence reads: CASSRASGSSYEQYF. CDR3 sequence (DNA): TGTGCCAGCTCACGCGCTAGCGGGAGCTCCTACGAGCAGTACTTC. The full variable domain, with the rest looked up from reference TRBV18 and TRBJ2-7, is NAGVMQNPRHLVRRRGQEARLRCSPMKGHSHVYWYRQLPEEGLKFMVYLQKENIIDESGMPKERFSAEFPKEGPSILRIQQVVRGDSAAYFCASSRASGSSYEQYFGPGTRLTVT.

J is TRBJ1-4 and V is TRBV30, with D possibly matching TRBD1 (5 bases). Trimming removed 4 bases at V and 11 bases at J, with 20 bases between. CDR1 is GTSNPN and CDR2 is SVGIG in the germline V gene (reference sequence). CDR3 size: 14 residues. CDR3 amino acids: CAWMFGDSRGKLFF. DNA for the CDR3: TGTGCCTGGATGTTCGGGGACTCTCGGGGGAAACTGTTTTTT.

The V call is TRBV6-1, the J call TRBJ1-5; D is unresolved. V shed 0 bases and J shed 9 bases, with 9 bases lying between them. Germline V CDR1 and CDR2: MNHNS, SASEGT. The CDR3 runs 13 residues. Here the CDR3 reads CASSEALLVPQHF. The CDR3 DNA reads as TGTGCCAGCAGTGAAGCACTCCTGGTGCCCCAGCATTTT.

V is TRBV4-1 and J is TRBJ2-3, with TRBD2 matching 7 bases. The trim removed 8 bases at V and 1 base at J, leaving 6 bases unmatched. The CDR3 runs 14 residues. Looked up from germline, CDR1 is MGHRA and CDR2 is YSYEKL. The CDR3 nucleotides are TGCGCCAGCCGCCCAGCGGGACGCACAGATACGCAGTATTTT. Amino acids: CASRPAGRTDTQYF.

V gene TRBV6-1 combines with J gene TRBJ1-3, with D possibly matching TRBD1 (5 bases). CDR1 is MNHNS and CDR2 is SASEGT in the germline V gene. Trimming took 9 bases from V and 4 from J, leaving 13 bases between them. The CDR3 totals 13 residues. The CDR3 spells CASPREPGNTIYF. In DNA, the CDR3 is TGTGCCAGTCCCAGGGAACCCGGAAACACCATATATTTT.

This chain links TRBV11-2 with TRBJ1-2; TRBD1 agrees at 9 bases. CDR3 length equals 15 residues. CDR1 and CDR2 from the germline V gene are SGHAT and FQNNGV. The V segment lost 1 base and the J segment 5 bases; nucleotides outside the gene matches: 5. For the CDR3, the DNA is TGTGCCAGCAGCTTAGCGGGACAGGGATTTTATGGCTACACCTTC. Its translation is CASSLAGQGFYGYTF.